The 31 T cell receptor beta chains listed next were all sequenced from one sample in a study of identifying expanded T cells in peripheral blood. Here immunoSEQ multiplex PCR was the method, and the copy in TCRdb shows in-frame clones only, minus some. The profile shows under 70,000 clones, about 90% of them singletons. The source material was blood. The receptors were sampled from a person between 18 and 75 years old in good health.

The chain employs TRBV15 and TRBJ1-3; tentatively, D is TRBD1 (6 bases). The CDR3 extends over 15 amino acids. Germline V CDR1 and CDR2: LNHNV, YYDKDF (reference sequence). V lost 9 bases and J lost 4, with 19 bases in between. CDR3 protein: CATSKSGTSGNTIYF. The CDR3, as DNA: TGTGCCACTTCAAAATCCGGGACATCGGGAAACACCATATATTTT. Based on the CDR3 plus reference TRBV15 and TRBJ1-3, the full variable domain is DAMVIQNPRYQVTQFGKPVTLSCSQTLNHNVMYWYQQKSSQAPKLLFHYYDKDFNNEADTPDNFQSRRPNTSFCFLDIRSPGLGDTAMYLCATSKSGTSGNTIYFGEGSWLTVV.

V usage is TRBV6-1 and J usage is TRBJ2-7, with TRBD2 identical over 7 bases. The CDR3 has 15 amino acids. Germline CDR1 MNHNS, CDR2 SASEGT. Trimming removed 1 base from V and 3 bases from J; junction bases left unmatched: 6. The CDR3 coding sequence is TGTGCCAGCAGTGAAGAGGCGGGAGAAGTCTACGAGCAGTACTTC. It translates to CASSEEAGEVYEQYF.

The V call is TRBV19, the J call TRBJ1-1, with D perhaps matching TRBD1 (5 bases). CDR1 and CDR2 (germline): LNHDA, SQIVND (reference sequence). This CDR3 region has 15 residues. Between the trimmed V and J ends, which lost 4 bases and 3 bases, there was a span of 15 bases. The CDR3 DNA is TGTGCCAGTAGTAGAACGGGGCCAGGTGACACTGAAGCTTTCTTT. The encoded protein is CASSRTGPGDTEAFF.

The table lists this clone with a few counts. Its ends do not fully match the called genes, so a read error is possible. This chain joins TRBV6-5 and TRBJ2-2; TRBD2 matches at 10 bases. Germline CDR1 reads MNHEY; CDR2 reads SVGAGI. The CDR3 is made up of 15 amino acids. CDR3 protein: CASSDSSGSTGELFF. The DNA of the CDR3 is TGTGCCAGCAGTGACTCTAGCGGGAGCACCGGGGAGCTGTTTTTT.

CDR3 amino acids: CAIRSGRGGEDTQYF. CDR3 bases: TGTGCCATCCGGAGTGGCAGGGGCGGTGAAGATACGCAGTATTTT. The genes are TRBV10-3 and TRBJ2-3; maybe TRBD1 (6 bases). This CDR3 contains 15 residues. V was pared by 8 bases and J by 5 bases, with 20 bases between. In germline, CDR1 is ENHRY, CDR2 SYGVKD.

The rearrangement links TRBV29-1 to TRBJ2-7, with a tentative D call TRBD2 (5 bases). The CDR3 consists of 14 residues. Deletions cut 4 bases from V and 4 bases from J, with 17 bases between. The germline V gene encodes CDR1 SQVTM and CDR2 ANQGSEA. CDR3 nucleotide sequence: TGCAGCGTTGCACCTCGGACTGGTGGATACGAGCAGTACTTC. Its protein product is CSVAPRTGGYEQYF.

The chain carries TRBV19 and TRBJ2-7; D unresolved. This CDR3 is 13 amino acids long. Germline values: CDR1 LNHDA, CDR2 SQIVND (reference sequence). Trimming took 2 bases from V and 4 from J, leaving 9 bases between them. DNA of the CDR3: TGTGCCAGTAGTATAAACCTGCTGTACGAGCAGTACTTC. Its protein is CASSINLLYEQYF.

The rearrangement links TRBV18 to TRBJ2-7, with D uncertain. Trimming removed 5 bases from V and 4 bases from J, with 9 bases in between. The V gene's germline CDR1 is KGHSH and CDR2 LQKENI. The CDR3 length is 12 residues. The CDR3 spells CASSADGYEQYF. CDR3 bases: TGTGCCAGCTCAGCGGACGGTTACGAGCAGTACTTC.

The CDR3, as DNA: TGCGCCAGCAGCACCGGGGACAGGGGGACTGAAGCTTTCTTT. Translation gives CASSTGDRGTEAFF. The V and J genes are TRBV5-1 and TRBJ1-1; the match to TRBD1 covers 11 bases. This CDR3 is built from 14 residues. Unmatched junction bases numbered 4, after V lost 4 bases and J lost 5 bases. The germline gives CDR1 SGHRS, CDR2 YFSETQ.

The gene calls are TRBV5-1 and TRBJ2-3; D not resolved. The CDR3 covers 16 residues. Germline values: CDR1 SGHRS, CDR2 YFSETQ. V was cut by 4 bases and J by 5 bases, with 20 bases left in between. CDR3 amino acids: CASSGYLGQEQDTQYF. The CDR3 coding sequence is TGCGCCAGCAGCGGTTATCTGGGCCAGGAACAAGATACGCAGTATTTT.

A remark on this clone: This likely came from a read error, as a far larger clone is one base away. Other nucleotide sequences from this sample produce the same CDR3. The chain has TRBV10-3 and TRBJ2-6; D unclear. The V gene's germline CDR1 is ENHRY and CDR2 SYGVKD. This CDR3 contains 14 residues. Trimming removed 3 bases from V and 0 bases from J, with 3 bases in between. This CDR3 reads CAISDSSGANVLTF. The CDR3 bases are TGTGCCATCAGTGACAGCTCTGGGGCCAACGTCCTGACTTTC.

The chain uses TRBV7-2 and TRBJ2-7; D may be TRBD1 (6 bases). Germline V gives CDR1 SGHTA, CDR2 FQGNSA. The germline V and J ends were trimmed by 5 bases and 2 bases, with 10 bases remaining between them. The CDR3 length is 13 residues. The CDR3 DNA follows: TGTGCCAGCAGCATGGGACACACCTACGAGCAGTACTTC. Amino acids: CASSMGHTYEQYF.

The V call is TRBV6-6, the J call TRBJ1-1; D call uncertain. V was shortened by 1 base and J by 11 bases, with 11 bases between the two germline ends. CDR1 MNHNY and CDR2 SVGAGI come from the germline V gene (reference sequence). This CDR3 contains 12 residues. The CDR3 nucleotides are TGTGCCAGCAGTTACTTAAATAGTAGGGCTTTCTTT. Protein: CASSYLNSRAFF.

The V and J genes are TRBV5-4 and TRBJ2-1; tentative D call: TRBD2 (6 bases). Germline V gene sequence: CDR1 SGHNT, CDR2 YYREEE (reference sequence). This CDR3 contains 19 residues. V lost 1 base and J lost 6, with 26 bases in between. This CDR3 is CASSLSGRRTIAATNEQFF. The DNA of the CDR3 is TGTGCCAGCAGCTTGAGTGGGCGTCGGACCATAGCGGCTACCAATGAGCAGTTCTTC. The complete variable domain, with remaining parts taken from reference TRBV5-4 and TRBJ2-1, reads ETGVTQSPTHLIKTRGQQVTLRCSSQSGHNTVSWYQQALGQGPQFIFQYYREEENGRGNFPPRFSGLQFPNYSSELNVNALELDDSALYLCASSLSGRRTIAATNEQFFGPGTRLTVL.

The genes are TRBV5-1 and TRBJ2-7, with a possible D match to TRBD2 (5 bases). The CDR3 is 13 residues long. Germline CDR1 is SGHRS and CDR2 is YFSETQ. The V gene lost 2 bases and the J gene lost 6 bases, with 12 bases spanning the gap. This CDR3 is CASSFQRGSEQYF. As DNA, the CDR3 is TGCGCCAGCAGCTTCCAACGAGGGTCCGAGCAGTACTTC.

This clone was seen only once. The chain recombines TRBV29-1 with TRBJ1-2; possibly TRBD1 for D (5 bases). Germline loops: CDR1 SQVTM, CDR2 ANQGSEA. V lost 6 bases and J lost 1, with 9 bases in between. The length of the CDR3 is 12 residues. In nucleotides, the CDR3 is TGCAGCGTGCGGGGGGTTAACTATGGCTACACCTTC. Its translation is CSVRGVNYGYTF.

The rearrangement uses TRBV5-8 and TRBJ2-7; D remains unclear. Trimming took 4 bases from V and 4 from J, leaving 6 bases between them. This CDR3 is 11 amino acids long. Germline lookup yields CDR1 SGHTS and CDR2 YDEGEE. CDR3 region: CASSLGYEQYF. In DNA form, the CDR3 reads TGTGCCAGCAGCCTAGGATACGAGCAGTACTTC. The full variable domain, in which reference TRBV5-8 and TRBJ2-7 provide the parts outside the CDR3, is EAGVTQSPTHLIKTRGQQATLRCSPISGHTSVYWYQQALGLGLQFLLWYDEGEERNRGNFPPRFSGRQFPNYSSELNVNALELEDSALYLCASSLGYEQYFGPGTRLTVT.

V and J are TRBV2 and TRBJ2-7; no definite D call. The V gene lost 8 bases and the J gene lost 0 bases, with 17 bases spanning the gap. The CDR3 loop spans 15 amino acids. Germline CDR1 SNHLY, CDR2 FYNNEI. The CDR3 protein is CASLNVAAHSYEQYF. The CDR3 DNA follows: TGTGCCAGCTTGAATGTAGCAGCCCACTCCTACGAGCAGTACTTC. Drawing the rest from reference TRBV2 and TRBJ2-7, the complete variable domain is EPEVTQTPSHQVTQMGQEVILRCVPISNHLYFYWYRQILGQKVEFLVSFYNNEISEKSEIFDDQFSVERPDGSNFTLKIRSTKLEDSAMYFCASLNVAAHSYEQYFGPGTRLTVT.

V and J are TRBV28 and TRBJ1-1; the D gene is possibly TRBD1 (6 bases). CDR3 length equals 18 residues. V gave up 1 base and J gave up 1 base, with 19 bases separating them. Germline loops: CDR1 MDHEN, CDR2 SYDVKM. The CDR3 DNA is TGTGCCAGCAGTTTATTCCTGGGCAGGGGAGATAGGAACACTGAAGCTTTCTTT. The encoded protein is CASSLFLGRGDRNTEAFF.

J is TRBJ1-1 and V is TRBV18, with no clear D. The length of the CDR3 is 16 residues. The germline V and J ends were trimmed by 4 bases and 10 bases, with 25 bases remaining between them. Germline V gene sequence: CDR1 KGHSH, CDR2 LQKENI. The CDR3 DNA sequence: TGTGCCAGCTCACAGGACCCGGCAGGTACCCACTCTGGAGCTTTCTTT. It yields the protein CASSQDPAGTHSGAFF.

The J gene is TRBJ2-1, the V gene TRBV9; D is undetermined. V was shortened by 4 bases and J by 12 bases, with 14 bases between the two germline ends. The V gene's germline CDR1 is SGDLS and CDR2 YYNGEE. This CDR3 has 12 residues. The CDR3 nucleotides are TGTGCCAGCAGCCCCCTCTTGGAAGGGCAGTTCTTC. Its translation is CASSPLLEGQFF.

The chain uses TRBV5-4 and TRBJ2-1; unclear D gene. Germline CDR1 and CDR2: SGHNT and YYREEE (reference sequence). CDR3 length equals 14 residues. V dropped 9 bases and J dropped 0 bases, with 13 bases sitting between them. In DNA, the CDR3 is TGTGCCACCCAGCAGCCGAGCTCCTACAATGAGCAGTTCTTC. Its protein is CATQQPSSYNEQFF.

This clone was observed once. CDR3 in DNA: TGTGCCAGCAGCGTAGGTCCACCCTACAATGAGCAGTTCTTC. Translation: CASSVGPPYNEQFF. V gene TRBV9 combines with J gene TRBJ2-1; D unresolved. The germline V gene encodes CDR1 SGDLS and CDR2 YYNGEE. The length of the CDR3 is 14 residues. V was trimmed by 0 bases and J by 2 bases, leaving 6 bases between them.

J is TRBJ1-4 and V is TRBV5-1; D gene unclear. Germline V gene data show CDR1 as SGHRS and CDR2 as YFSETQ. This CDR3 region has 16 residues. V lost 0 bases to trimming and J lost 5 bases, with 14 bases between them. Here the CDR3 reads CASSLGFAGRNEKLFF. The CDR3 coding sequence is TGCGCCAGCAGCTTGGGTTTCGCCGGGCGGAATGAAAAACTGTTTTTT.

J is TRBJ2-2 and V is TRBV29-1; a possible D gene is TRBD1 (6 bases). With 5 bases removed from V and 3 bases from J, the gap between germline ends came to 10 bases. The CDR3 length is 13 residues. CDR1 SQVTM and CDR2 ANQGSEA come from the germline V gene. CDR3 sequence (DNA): TGCAGCGTTTCCGAGGGGGACACCGGGGAGCTGTTTTTT. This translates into CSVSEGDTGELFF.

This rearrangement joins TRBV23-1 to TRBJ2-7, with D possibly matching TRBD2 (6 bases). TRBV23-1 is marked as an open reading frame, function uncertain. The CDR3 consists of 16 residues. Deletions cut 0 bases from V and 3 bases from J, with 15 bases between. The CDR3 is CASSQSGLANDYEQYF. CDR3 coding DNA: TGCGCCAGCAGTCAATCGGGGCTAGCGAACGACTACGAGCAGTACTTC.

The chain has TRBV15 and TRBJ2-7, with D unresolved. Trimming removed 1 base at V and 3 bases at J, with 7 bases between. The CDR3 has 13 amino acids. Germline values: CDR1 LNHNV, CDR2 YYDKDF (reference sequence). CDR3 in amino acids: CATSRGLHYEQYF. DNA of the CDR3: TGTGCCACCAGCAGAGGACTGCACTACGAGCAGTACTTC.

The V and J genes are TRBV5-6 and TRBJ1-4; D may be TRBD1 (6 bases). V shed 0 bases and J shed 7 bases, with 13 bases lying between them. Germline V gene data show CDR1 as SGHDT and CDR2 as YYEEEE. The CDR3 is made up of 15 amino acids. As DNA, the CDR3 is TGTGCCAGCAGCTTGGAAGGCAGGGGAAGTGAAAAACTGTTTTTT. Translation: CASSLEGRGSEKLFF.

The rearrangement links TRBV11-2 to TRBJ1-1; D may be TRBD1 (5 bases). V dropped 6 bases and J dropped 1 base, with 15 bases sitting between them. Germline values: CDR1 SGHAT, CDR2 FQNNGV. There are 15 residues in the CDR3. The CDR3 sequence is CASRTLRDGNTEAFF. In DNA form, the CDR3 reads TGTGCCAGCAGAACCCTGCGGGACGGGAACACTGAAGCTTTCTTT.

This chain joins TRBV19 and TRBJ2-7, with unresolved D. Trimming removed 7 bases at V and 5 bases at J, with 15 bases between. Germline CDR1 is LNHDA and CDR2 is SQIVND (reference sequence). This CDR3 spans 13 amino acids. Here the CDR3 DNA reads TGTGCCAGTACCAAGGGAACCGGCAACGAGCAGTACTTC. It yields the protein CASTKGTGNEQYF.

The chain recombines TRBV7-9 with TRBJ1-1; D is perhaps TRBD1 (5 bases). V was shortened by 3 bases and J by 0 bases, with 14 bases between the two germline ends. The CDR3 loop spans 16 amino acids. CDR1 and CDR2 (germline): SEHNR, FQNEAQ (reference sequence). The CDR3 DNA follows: TGTGCCAGCAGCTTGACGAGGGGCTCGGTGAACACTGAAGCTTTCTTT. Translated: CASSLTRGSVNTEAFF.